This T cell receptor (beta chain) was profiled in a study of blood T cell repertoires in COVID-19. In this sample, this clone turned up once. Clones were sequenced by immunoSEQ multiplex PCR, and TCRdb holds only the in-frame ones, with some missing. Seen here are 78,000 or so clones, roughly 87% observed once, and the top ten hold approximately 6.4%. The CDR3 totals 16 residues. The V and J ends lost 2 bases and 1 base respectively, with 14 bases between them. Germline lookup yields CDR1 LNHDA and CDR2 SQIVND (reference sequence). Sequencing used peripheral blood. This TCR was sampled from a woman aged 50 to 60 with acute or convalescent COVID-19. This chain links TRBV19 with TRBJ1-2; D is undetermined. This CDR3 reads CASSILSGSDNYGYTF. CDR3 nucleotide sequence: TGTGCCAGTAGTATACTTTCCGGGTCGGATAACTATGGCTACACCTTC.